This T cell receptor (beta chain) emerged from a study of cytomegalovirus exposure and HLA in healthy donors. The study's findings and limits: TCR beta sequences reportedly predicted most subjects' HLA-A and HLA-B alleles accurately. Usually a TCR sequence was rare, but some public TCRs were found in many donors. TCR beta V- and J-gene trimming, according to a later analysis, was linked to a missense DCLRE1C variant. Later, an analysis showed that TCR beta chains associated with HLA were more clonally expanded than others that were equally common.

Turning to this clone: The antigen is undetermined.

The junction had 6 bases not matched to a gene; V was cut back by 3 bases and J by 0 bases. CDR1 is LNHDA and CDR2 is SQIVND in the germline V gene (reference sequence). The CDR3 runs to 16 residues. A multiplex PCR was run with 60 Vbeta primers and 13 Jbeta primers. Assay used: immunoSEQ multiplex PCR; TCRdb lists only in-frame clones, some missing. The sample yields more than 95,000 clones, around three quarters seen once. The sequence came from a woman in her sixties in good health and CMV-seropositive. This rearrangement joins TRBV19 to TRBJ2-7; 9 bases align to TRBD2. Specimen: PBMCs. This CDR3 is CASSMRLAAYSYEQYF. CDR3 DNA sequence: TGTGCCAGTAGTATGCGACTAGCGGCGTACTCCTACGAGCAGTACTTC. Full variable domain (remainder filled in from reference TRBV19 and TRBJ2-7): DGGITQSPKYLFRKEGQNVTLSCEQNLNHDAMYWYRQDPGQGLRLIYYSQIVNDFQKGDIAEGYSVSREKKESFPLTVTSAQKNPTAFYLCASSMRLAAYSYEQYFGPGTRLTVT.